These T cell receptor beta chains were read from a single sample in a study of radiation and T cells in renal cell carcinoma. Profiled with immunoSEQ multiplex PCR; TCRdb holds only in-frame clones, not every one. The sample lists about 24,000 clones, about 62% occurring once. The sample was tumor tissue, taken from a patient whose treatment was nephrectomy without radiotherapy. The receptors were sampled from a man between 35 and 55 years old with renal cell carcinoma. CDR3s include the opening cysteine and the closing phenylalanine or tryptophan. The D gene is left open where the match is weak. Clone sizes are given selectively: once, few, many, or a class where the clone is expanded.

d_call,v_call,clone_size,j_call,cdr3_nt,cdr3_aa
.,TRBV19,.,TRBJ2-3,TGTGCCAGTAGTTGGACAGACTACAGCACAGATACGCAGTATTTT,CASSWTDYSTDTQYF
.,TRBV5-1,.,TRBJ1-5,TGCGCCAGCAGCTTGCGTCCACAGAGTGATCAGTTGCTGAGCCAGCCCCAGCATTTT,CASSLRPQSDQLLSQPQHF
.,TRBV2,once,TRBJ1-1,TGTGCCAGCAAGTGGGCTGAGGACACTGAAGCTTTCTTT,CASKWAEDTEAFF
.,TRBV18,.,TRBJ2-3,TGTGCCAGCTCACTCGACTCCACAGATACGCAGTATTTT,CASSLDSTDTQYF
.,TRBV19,.,TRBJ2-3,TGTGCCAGTAGTGCCCTAAGTTGGAGGGGGCAAACAGATACGCAGTATTTT,CASSALSWRGQTDTQYF
TRBD1,TRBV7-9,few,TRBJ1-6,TGTGCCAGCAGCTTAGGACAGGGCTACTCACCCCTCCACTTT,CASSLGQGYSPLHF
TRBD1,TRBV6-5,.,TRBJ1-2,TGTGCCAGCAGTTATGGGGGACAGGGGGCCCATGGCTACACCTTC,CASSYGGQGAHGYTF
.,TRBV14,.,TRBJ1-5,TGTGCCAGCAGCCAAGAAGCGAATCAGCCCCAGCATTTT,CASSQEANQPQHF
TRBD1,TRBV28,.,TRBJ2-2,TGTGCCAACAGATCAGACAGGGGGCCCTCGGGCACCGGGGAGCTGTTTTTT,CANRSDRGPSGTGELFF
TRBD1,TRBV27,.,TRBJ1-2,TGTGCCAGCAGTTTAGAGGACAGGTCTGGGGACTATGGCTACACCTTC,CASSLEDRSGDYGYTF
.,TRBV14,.,TRBJ2-2,TGTGCCAGCAGCCTTATTACGCCGGACGGGGAGCTGTTTTTT,CASSLITPDGELFF
.,TRBV11-3,few,TRBJ1-2,TGTGCCAGCAGCGAGTCAGGCGACTATGGCTACACCTTC,CASSESGDYGYTF
.,TRBV7-9,.,TRBJ2-7,TGTGCCAGCAGCTCCGGGGGAAGCTCCTACGAGCAGTACTTC,CASSSGGSSYEQYF
TRBD1,TRBV30,.,TRBJ2-7,TGTGCCTGGAGTGGTGTAGGAGACAGGGGTTCCGAGCAGTACTTC,CAWSGVGDRGSEQYF
.,TRBV19,medium-sized,TRBJ1-4,TGTGCCAGTAGTCCCAAGGGAGCAACTAATGAAAAACTGTTTTTT,CASSPKGATNEKLFF
.,TRBV14,.,TRBJ2-3,TGTGCCAGCAGCCAAGATCGGCGAGGCACAGATACGCAGTATTTT,CASSQDRRGTDTQYF
TRBD2,TRBV23-1,.,TRBJ2-7,TGCGCCAGCAGTCAATCTGGGAGGGGCGAAGGGTACGAGCAGTACTTC,CASSQSGRGEGYEQYF
.,TRBV30,.,TRBJ2-3,TGTGCCTGGACCCCCGCAGATACGCAGTATTTT,CAWTPADTQYF
.,TRBV19,.,TRBJ2-6,TGTGCCAGTAGACCGGGCCTCTCTGGGGCCAACGTCCTGACTTTC,CASRPGLSGANVLTF
.,TRBV2,.,TRBJ2-6,TGTGCCAGCAGTGATTCCGGGGCTGGGGCCAACGTCCTGACTTTC,CASSDSGAGANVLTF
.,TRBV6-5,medium-sized,TRBJ1-3,TGTGCCAGCAGTACCAGGGGATTTGGAAACACCATATATTTT,CASSTRGFGNTIYF
.,TRBV5-1,.,TRBJ2-2,TGCGCCAGCAGCTTGGTCGTCAGATCTACCGGGGAGCTGTTTTTT,CASSLVVRSTGELFF
.,TRBV19,.,TRBJ1-3,TGTGCCAGTAGTATGAGCCTCACCTCTGGAAACACCATATATTTT,CASSMSLTSGNTIYF
.,TRBV10-3,.,TRBJ2-1,TGTGCCATCAGTGAATGGGCAGGCTCCTACAATGAGCAGTTCTTC,CAISEWAGSYNEQFF
.,TRBV7-2,.,TRBJ1-5,TGTGCCAGCAGCTTACAGGCAAATCAGCCCCAGCATTTT,CASSLQANQPQHF
.,TRBV6-1,.,TRBJ1-6,TGTGCCAGCAGTGCCCGGCAGGGCGAGAATTCACCCCTCCACTTT,CASSARQGENSPLHF
TRBD1,TRBV19,few,TRBJ1-6,TGTGCCAGTATGGGTGGACAGGGTATGAACTCACCCCTCCACTTT,CASMGGQGMNSPLHF
TRBD1,TRBV7-3,.,TRBJ2-1,TGTGCCAGCAGCGCGACAGGGGATGAGCAGTTCTTC,CASSATGDEQFF
.,TRBV6-4,.,TRBJ2-2,TGTGCCAGCAGTGACGGGGAAAGGGGAGGCACCGGGGAGCTGTTTTTT,CASSDGERGGTGELFF
TRBD1,TRBV28,medium-sized,TRBJ1-2,TGTGCCAGCAGAACAGGGGGCGCAAACTATGGCTACACCTTC,CASRTGGANYGYTF
.,TRBV14,.,TRBJ2-7,TGTGCCAGCAGCCCCCAGTCGTACGAGCAGTACTTC,CASSPQSYEQYF
.,TRBV5-1,.,TRBJ2-3,TGCGCCAGCAGCTACTACGACAGGTCTAGCACAGATACGCAGTATTTT,CASSYYDRSSTDTQYF
.,TRBV6-1,few,TRBJ2-3,TGTGCCAGCAGTGGTTTCGGAGATACGCAGTATTTT,CASSGFGDTQYF
.,TRBV27,.,TRBJ2-5,TGTGCCAGCAGTTTGGAGGGTAGGGGAGAGACCCAGTACTTC,CASSLEGRGETQYF
.,TRBV7-2,.,TRBJ2-2,TGTGCCAGCAGCTTAAGATCCGGGGAAAACACCGGGGAGCTGTTTTTT,CASSLRSGENTGELFF
TRBD2,TRBV4-2,.,TRBJ2-4,TGTGCCAGCAGCCAAGTAGGACTCGGGGGGACGGCCAAAAACATTCAGTACTTC,CASSQVGLGGTAKNIQYF
.,TRBV7-6,.,TRBJ1-1,TGTGCCAGCAGCTTAGATCCTACCTCAAACCCAGCTTTCTTT,CASSLDPTSNPAFF
TRBD2,TRBV5-6,.,TRBJ2-1,TGTGCCAGCAGCCCGGGACTAGCGGGGGGCTCTGAGCAGTTCTTC,CASSPGLAGGSEQFF
TRBD1,TRBV19,few,TRBJ1-5,TGTGCCAGTAGTATTACGCGAGGGGGCGAGCAGCCCCAGCATTTT,CASSITRGGEQPQHF
.,TRBV28,few,TRBJ1-4,TGTGCCAGCAGCCACGGGCGTCTGGTAGATAATGAAAAACTGTTTTTT,CASSHGRLVDNEKLFF
TRBD1,TRBV5-1,.,TRBJ2-5,TGCGCCAGCAGCCACAGGGGGATTGGGGAGACCCAGTACTTC,CASSHRGIGETQYF
.,TRBV28,.,TRBJ2-7,TGTGCCAGTAAGACCGGGACGGACACCTACGAGCAGTACTTC,CASKTGTDTYEQYF
.,TRBV5-1,.,TRBJ2-5,TGCGCCAGCAGCGCACGTGGGGGCGTTGGAATGACCCAGTACTTC,CASSARGGVGMTQYF
.,TRBV5-1,.,TRBJ1-1,TGCGCCAGCAGCTCATATCCCGGGGCGCCGAACACTGAAGCTTTCTTT,CASSSYPGAPNTEAFF
.,TRBV19,.,TRBJ2-5,TGTGCCAGTAGTCGCCCAAGGGAGACCCAGTACTTC,CASSRPRETQYF